This section outlines one TCR beta chain sequence together with its context. Its antigen is currently not known. Within one base of it there is no much larger clone, and no base qualities were kept. The method behind the library was the immunoSEQ multiplex PCR assay. The multiplex PCR relied on a mix of 60 forward primers for TCR Vbeta segments and 13 reverse primers for TCR Jbeta segments. The CDR3 region of rearranged TCR beta genes was amplified from genomic DNA with a multiplex PCR assay. The amplified TCR beta libraries were sequenced on the Illumina HiSeq System as 87-base-pair reads. For the original study's pipeline: A later analysis tallied roughly 76 million unique TCR beta chains across the 666 repertoires, and some 12 million of those chains were shared by two or more donors. To remove PCR and sequencing errors, raw reads were error-corrected and collapsed into unique sequences using a nearest-neighbor algorithm that merged closely related sequences. To assign V, D and J gene segments, CDR3 sequences were aligned to IMGT reference sequences. For a sequence to be retained, at least a six-nucleotide match to both a V gene segment and a J gene segment was required. A rearrangement counted as productive if the CDR3 had no stop codons and remained in frame with V and J, and every other rearrangement counted as non-productive. Following IMGT convention, CDR3 was defined as the stretch from the second conserved V-encoded cysteine to the conserved J-encoded phenylalanine. The earlier analysis of fewer than 750 of the donors excluded sequences that lacked an unambiguous match to a single V gene segment. In an earlier analysis of some 590 of the donors, a V segment was called functional when productive rearrangements were above 56.7%, and segregating when the standard deviation between donors exceeded 5%. A statistical classification framework was developed to diagnose cytomegalovirus status using the catalog of TCR beta chain sequences. In a later analysis, TCR nucleotide sequences were compared against IMGT/GENE-DB human TR gene sequences so that V and J genes could be assigned. The TCRdist pipeline was used in a later analysis to assign CDR3 sequences and most-parsimonious VDJ recombination scenarios. In a later analysis, each TCR beta chain was defined by its CDR3 amino acid sequence together with its V-gene family, and reads without a unique V-gene family were excluded. As a way to deal with suspected cross-contamination and a sequencing artifact, a later analysis dropped hundreds of nucleotide sequences that were highly shared and had low generation probability. In a later analysis, a clonal expansion index for each public chain was calculated from normalized within-repertoire ranks of inferred template counts. A later analysis computed generation probabilities with a VDJ recombination model fitted to out-of-frame rearrangements, and checked the results against IGoR. Hypergeometric tests were used in a later analysis to score TCR-TCR, TCR-HLA and TCR-CMV co-occurrence, with a repertoire-size bias correction applied to the TCR pairs. A later analysis estimated false discovery rates by permuting HLA or CMV assignments 20 times. In a later analysis, co-occurring TCRs were grouped using DBSCAN, and TCRdist sequence similarity was added for clustering within HLA-allele-positive subsets. For co-occurrence clustering, repertoires with fewer than 30,000 or more than 120,000 public chains were excluded, along with a handful of repertoires with anomalous nucleotide sharing. This immuneACCESS table, as held by TCRdb, lists in-frame sequences with V and J called but not all clones. Of the missing ones, under half trace to an unresolved V gene in checked studies; the others have no known cause. V and J calls and clone size are those listed in that table; D and trimming were worked out from the DNA. The sample has about 160,000 clones on record, around 85% of them singletons. 0.8% to 1% of the sample is in the top ten clones.

This record comes from a study of cytomegalovirus exposure and HLA in healthy donors (dated 2017 in TCRdb). For the study in its entirety: An earlier analysis of roughly 630 of the donors reported 276 Gb of sequence data and roughly 100 million unique TCR beta sequences from about 179 million T cells. The T cell repertoires of several hundred subjects were profiled by immunosequencing and related to cytomegalovirus serostatus. All discovery cohort repertoires had been generated on a single sequencing platform. Donor age, sex, ethnicity and CMV serostatus were compiled alongside the repertoire data. Of the roughly 410 genotyped donors, more than 75% were placed in the genetic ancestry cluster associated with self-reported Caucasian donors. To study patterns of TCR occurrence, a later analysis re-analyzed previously published TCR beta repertoires from several hundred donors and added high-resolution HLA genotyping. In the later analysis, no new phenotypic data were used to find candidate immune exposures; instead, reliance was placed on TCR beta sequences and their occurrence across donors. The study aimed to test whether signatures of past pathogen exposure could be identified by cataloging public T cell receptors. In an earlier analysis of 500 to 650 of the donors, high-throughput TCR beta sequencing was used to judge whether each TCR beta V gene segment behaved as functional or pseudogenic. Typing coverage varied by locus: about 620-630 donors for A, B, C, DRB1 and DQB1; more than 500 for DQA1; about 590 for DPA1; about 450 for DPB1. Because of strong linkage in the cohort, 4 to 6 DR-DQ haplotypes were treated as single units for association and clustering. About 320 gigabases of sequencing data and 80 million or so unique TCR sequences were included in an early release covering around 600 HLA-typed donors. In addition to the first cohort of roughly 700 subjects, a separate validation cohort of 120 different subjects was used. Across around 400 genotyped donors of the cohort, an average of about 240,000 unique TCR beta nucleotide sequences per donor were sequenced, and 15% to 20% of those sequences were non-productive. Class I and class II HLA loci were covered by the typing at four-digit resolution. To predict cytomegalovirus infection status, the study combined high-throughput TCR immunosequencing, statistical association of individual TCRs with disease status, and machine learning. A later genetic analysis used genome-wide SNP genotypes for about three fifths of the 666 donors, treating that subset as a discovery cohort. Study-wide conclusions, independent of this receptor: An earlier analysis of approximately 500 of the donors showed that most TCR beta V segments appeared in productive rearrangements either about 87% or about 30% of the time, which broadly matched IMGT annotations. In a later genetic analysis, fewer N-insertions in productive TCRs were reported among donors in an Asian-associated ancestry cluster than the roughly 710-donor mean. The study listed 150 to 200 TCR beta chains as associated with cytomegalovirus. Because counts were too low, seventeen rarely observed V segments, including chromosome 9 orphons, were excluded from the earlier analysis of 587 of the donors. Linkage disequilibrium might explain the correlated functional status among segregating V segments, but an unknown experimental factor could not be excluded. In a later analysis, around 17,000 TCR beta sequences were associated with specific HLA alleles at a false discovery rate of 0.05. In a later analysis, TCR association rates were found to vary across HLA loci, with the most associated TCRs seen for DRB1 alleles and the fewest for HLA-C alleles. Because some donors lacked HLA typing at each locus, the association tests relied only on the typed subset. While some public TCRs were present in many individuals, most TCR sequences turned up only very rarely across donors. Compared with equally common non-associated chains, HLA-associated TCR beta chains in a later analysis were more clonally expanded and had lower generation probabilities. In vitro tests confirmed that a few of the cytomegalovirus-associated TCR beta chains recognize cytomegalovirus antigens. A further reported finding was that TCR beta sequences accurately predicted the HLA-A and HLA-B alleles for most subjects in the first cohort. Several of the top co-occurrence clusters appeared to be linked to parvovirus B19, influenza, CMV and Epstein-Barr virus, according to a later analysis. The authors suggested that the approach could potentially be extended to other disease states and immunological phenotypes. In a later analysis, most CMV-associated TCR beta chains were found to appear HLA-restricted, with HLA associations seemingly driven largely by CMV exposure. The sequencing pipeline was judged likely to have produced a cluster of highly shared sequence variants as a technical artifact. In this cohort, only TCR beta chains were sequenced, and detectable features were limited by the absence of alpha or paired-chain data. The presence/absence analyses assumed that sequencing depth was roughly uniform across donors, and that assumption may not be true. For the cohort, immune exposure information was limited to CMV serostatus. Assigning TCR associations to individual alleles was difficult when HLA alleles, especially DR and DQ, strongly co-occurred. An association between a missense DCLRE1C variant and V-gene and J-gene trimming of TCR beta chains was found in a later genetic analysis and replicated in an independent cohort. In both the original and validation cohorts, the classifier was reported to diagnose cytomegalovirus status with high specificity and sensitivity.

In total, 500 to 700 healthy bone marrow donors made up the cohort. All cohort members were sampled while nominally healthy, although unrecorded immune exposures were likely present. The donor was CMV seronegative and belonged to the group of more than 300 seronegative cohort members. A peripheral blood sample was collected from each donor, and TCR beta sequencing was performed on peripheral blood mononuclear cells. Genomic DNA was extracted from the blood cell samples with the Qiagen DNeasy Blood Extraction Kit. Sample: PBMCs. This receptor was identified in a woman aged 25-40 years in good health and CMV-seronegative.

The sequenced DNA is TGTGCCAGCAGTGAAGCGTACAGGTCTATTGAGCAGTTCTTC. The encoded protein is CASSEAYRSIEQFF. The V and J genes are TRBV6-1 and TRBJ2-1, and perhaps TRBD1 as D gene, on 5 matching bases. A distance of 12 bases separates the germline ends of V and J, which lose 0 bases and 9 bases respectively. Reading the germline V gene gives CDR1 MNHNS and CDR2 SASEGT. The CDR3 numbers 14 residues from cysteine through phenylalanine. Solely the CDR3 DNA is kept, with 42 bases framed from the first base.